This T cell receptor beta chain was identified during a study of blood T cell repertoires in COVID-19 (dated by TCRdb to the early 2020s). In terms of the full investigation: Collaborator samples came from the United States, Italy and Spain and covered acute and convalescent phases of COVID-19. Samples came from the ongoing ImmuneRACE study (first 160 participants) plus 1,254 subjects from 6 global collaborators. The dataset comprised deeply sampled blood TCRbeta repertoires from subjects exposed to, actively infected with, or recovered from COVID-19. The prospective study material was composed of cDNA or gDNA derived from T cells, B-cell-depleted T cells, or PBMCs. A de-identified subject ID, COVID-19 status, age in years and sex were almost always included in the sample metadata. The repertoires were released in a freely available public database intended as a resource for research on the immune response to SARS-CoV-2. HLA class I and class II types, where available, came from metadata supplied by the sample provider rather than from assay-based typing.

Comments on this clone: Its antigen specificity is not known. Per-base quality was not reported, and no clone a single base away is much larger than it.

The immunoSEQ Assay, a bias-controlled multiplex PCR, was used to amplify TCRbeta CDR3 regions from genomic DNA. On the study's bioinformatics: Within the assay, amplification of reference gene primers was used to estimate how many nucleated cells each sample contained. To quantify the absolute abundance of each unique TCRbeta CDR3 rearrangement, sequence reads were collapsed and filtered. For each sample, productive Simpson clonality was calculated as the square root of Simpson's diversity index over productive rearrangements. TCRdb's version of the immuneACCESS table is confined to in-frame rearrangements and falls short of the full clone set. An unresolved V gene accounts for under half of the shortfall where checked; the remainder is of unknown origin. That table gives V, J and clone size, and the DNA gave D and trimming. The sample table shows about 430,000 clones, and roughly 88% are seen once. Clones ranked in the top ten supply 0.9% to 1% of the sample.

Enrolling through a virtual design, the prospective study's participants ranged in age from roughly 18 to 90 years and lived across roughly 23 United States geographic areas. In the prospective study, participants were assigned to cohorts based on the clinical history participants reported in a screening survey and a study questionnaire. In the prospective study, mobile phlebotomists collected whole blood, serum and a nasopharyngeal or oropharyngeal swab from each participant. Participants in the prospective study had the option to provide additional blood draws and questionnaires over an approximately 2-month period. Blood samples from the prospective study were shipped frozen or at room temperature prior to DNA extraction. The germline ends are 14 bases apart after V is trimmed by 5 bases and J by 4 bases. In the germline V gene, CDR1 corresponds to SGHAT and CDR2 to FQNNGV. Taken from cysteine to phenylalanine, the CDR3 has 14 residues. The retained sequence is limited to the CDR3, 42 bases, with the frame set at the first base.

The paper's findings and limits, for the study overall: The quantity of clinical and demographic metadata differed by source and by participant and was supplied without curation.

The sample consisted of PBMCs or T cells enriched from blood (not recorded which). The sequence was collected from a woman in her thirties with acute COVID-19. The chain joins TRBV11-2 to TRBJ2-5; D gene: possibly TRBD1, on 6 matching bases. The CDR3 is CASSGTGNRETQYF. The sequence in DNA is TGTGCCAGCAGCGGAACAGGGAATAGAGAGACCCAGTACTTC. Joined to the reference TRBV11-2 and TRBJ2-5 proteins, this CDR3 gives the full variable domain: EAGVAQSPRYKIIEKRQSVAFWCNPISGHATLYWYQQILGQGPKLLIQFQNNGVVDDSQLPKDRFSAERLKGVDSTLKIQPAKLEDSAVYLCASSGTGNRETQYFGPGTRLLVL.